A single sample gave rise to the 4 T cell receptor beta chains below, sequenced in a study of blood T cell repertoires in COVID-19. Assay used: immunoSEQ multiplex PCR; TCRdb lists only in-frame clones, some missing. The table records approximately 190,000 clones, 75% to 90% of them present only once. The sample consisted of peripheral blood. Receptor source: a man in his 60s with acute or convalescent COVID-19.

V usage is TRBV6-4 and J usage is TRBJ2-1, with 8 nucleotides matching TRBD2. V lost 5 bases to trimming and J lost 9 bases; unmatched junction nucleotides: 9. The germline V gene encodes CDR1 MRHNA and CDR2 SNTAGT. The CDR3 length is 14 residues. The CDR3 DNA sequence: TGTGCCAGCAGTCCCGGGACTAGTGGCAGTGAGCAGTTCTTC. This translates into CASSPGTSGSEQFF.

The chain joins TRBV11-3 to TRBJ2-2; D not resolved. The CDR3 has 14 residues. Germline-derived CDR1 and CDR2 are SGHNT and YENEEA. With 8 bases removed from V and 3 bases from J, the gap between germline ends came to 13 bases. CDR3 nucleotide sequence: TGTGCCAGCCAGGTTTCCAGATACACCGGGGAGCTGTTTTTT. It specifies CASQVSRYTGELFF.

V and J are TRBV10-3 and TRBJ2-1; TRBD2 matches 11 bases. Germline CDR1 and CDR2: ENHRY and SYGVKD. The CDR3 extends over 15 amino acids. The V gene end was trimmed by 3 bases and the J gene end by 5 bases; junction bases not matched to a gene: 3. CDR3 sequence reads: CAISEALAGDNEQFF. The CDR3 nucleotides are TGTGCCATCAGTGAAGCACTAGCGGGGGACAATGAGCAGTTCTTC.

The V gene is TRBV6-5, the J gene TRBJ1-2, with TRBD1 matching over 9 bases. The CDR3 loop spans 15 amino acids. Germline values: CDR1 MNHEY, CDR2 SVGAGI. J gave up 5 bases and V 6 bases, and 10 bases lay outside the gene matches. CDR3 amino acids: CASSSPDRGLYGYTF. The CDR3 bases are TGTGCCAGCAGCTCCCCGGACAGGGGCCTTTATGGCTACACCTTC.